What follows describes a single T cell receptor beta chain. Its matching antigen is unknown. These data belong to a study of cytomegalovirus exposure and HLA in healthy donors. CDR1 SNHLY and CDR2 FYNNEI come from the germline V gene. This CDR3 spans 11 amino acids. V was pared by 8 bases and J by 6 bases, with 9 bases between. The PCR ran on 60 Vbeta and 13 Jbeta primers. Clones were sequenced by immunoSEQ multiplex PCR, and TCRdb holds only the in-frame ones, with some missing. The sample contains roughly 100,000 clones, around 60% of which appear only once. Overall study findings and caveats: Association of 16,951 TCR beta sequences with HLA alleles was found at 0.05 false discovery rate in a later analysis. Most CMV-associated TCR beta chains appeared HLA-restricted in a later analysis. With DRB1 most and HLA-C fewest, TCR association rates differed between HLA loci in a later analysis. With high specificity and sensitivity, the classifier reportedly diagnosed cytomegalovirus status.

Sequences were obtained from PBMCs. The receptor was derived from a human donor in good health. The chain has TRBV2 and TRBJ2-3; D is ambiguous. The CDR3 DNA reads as TGTGCCAGCGCGAACTTGGATACGCAGTATTTT. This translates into CASANLDTQYF.